The 27 T cell receptor beta chains below all came from one sample that was sequenced in a study of blood T cells in healthy people across ages. Then a second PCR, running about 6 to 12 cycles, was carried out with a sample-barcoded 5' primer and a J-beta primer mix. TCRdb processed the 5' RACE reads anew with MiXCR; each CDR3 protein has one entry. The sample gives hundreds of thousands of distinct CDR3 sequences, about 56% of which show up once; 20% to 30% is in the top ten. Specimen: blood. These receptors all come from a man between 35 and 55 years old in good health.

The chain's CDR3 is CASSQSGVEKLFF. CDR3 DNA: TGTGCCAGCAGCCAGTCAGGGGTTGAAAAACTGTTTTTT. The chain links TRBV14 to TRBJ1-4, with D perhaps matching TRBD1 (6 bases). Trimming took 3 bases from V and 7 from J, leaving 9 bases between them. This CDR3 comprises 13 residues. The germline gives CDR1 SGHDN, CDR2 FVKESK.

The gene calls are TRBV7-8 and TRBJ2-3, with 9 bases matching TRBD2. The CDR3 loop spans 19 amino acids. The V gene's germline CDR1 is SGHVS and CDR2 FQNEAQ. Trimming at V came to 5 bases and at J to 2 bases, leaving 17 bases not matched to a gene. CDR3 in amino acids: CASSPLVGGRALVTDTQYF. In nucleotides, the CDR3 is TGTGCCAGCAGCCCCCTCGTCGGCGGGAGGGCCCTCGTCACAGATACGCAGTATTTT.

This clonotype was detected only a few times. The V gene is TRBV11-2, the J gene TRBJ2-3; D remains unclear. Looked up from germline, CDR1 is SGHAT and CDR2 is FQNNGV. V was clipped by 9 bases and J by 5 bases, with 18 bases between them. This CDR3 contains 14 residues. CDR3 bases: TGTGCCAGTTCCCCAAGGATCCATCGAGATACGCAGTATTTT. Translation: CASSPRIHRDTQYF.

The rearrangement links TRBV20-1 to TRBJ2-4; 7 bases are a match to TRBD2. The J call is doubtful: the DNA matches TRBJ2-7 better. The CDR3 consists of 19 residues. Germline V gene lookup returns CDR1 DFQATT and CDR2 SNEGSKA (reference sequence). DNA of the CDR3: TGCAGTGCTAGAGATAGTTTTAACCATCTAGGAACGGGAGGCTACGAGCAGTACTTC. Its protein is CSARDSFNHLGTGGYEQYF.

The chain combines TRBV6-2 or TRBV6-3 with TRBJ2-1; 7 nucleotides align to TRBD1. The CDR3 is made up of 18 amino acids. With V trimmed by 6 bases and J by 0 bases, 14 bases remained unmatched. Germline V CDR1 and CDR2: MNHEY, SVGEGT. The DNA of the CDR3 is TGTGCCAGCAGCCACTACCCTAAGGGGGCCTACTCCTACAATGAGCAGTTCTTC. This encodes CASSHYPKGAYSYNEQFF.

The rearrangement links TRBV4-1 to TRBJ2-5; 9 bases fit TRBD2. The DNA end is a closer match to TRBJ2-7, so the J assignment may be wrong. The germline V gene has CDR1 MGHRA and CDR2 YSYEKL. The CDR3 loop spans 14 amino acids. CDR3 sequence reads: CASSQRTSADEQYF. The CDR3 DNA follows: TGCGCCAGCAGCCAGAGGACTAGCGCTGACGAGCAGTACTTC.

The chain combines TRBV10-3 with TRBJ2-3; TRBD1 matches at 7 bases. The CDR3 runs to 14 residues. CDR1 and CDR2 (germline): ENHRY, SYGVKD. The junction had 5 bases not matched to a gene; V was cut back by 7 bases and J by 1 base. The CDR3 reads CAITLGQGTDTQYF. The DNA for the CDR3 is TGTGCCATCACGCTTGGACAGGGCACAGATACGCAGTATTTT.

The gene calls are TRBV11-3 and TRBJ2-5; D unresolved. This CDR3 contains 12 residues. Germline V gene sequence: CDR1 SGHNT, CDR2 YENEEA. Trimming pared 3 bases from V and 5 bases from J, leaving 7 bases between. CDR3 nucleotides: TGTGCCAGCAGCTTGAATGAGGAGACCCAGTACTTC. This translates into CASSLNEETQYF. Using reference TRBV11-3 and TRBJ2-5 for the parts outside the CDR3, the full variable domain is EAGVVQSPRYKIIEKKQPVAFWCNPISGHNTLYWYLQNLGQGPELLIRYENEEAVDDSQLPKDRFSAERLKGVDSTLKIQPAELGDSAVYLCASSLNEETQYFGPGTRLLVL.

This clonotype has only a few counts. The chain joins TRBV7-8 to TRBJ2-7; TRBD1 aligns across 7 bases. V shed 3 bases, J shed 2 bases, and the junction held 4 bases outside the gene matches. The CDR3 spans 14 residues. The V gene's germline CDR1 is SGHVS and CDR2 FQNEAQ. CDR3 in DNA: TGTGCCAGCAGCTTCGACGGGACAGCCTACGAGCAGTACTTC. Translated: CASSFDGTAYEQYF. Drawing the rest from reference TRBV7-8 and TRBJ2-7, the complete variable domain is GAGVSQSPRYKVAKRGQDVALRCDPISGHVSLFWYQQALGQGPEFLTYFQNEAQLDKSGLPSDRFFAERPEGSVSTLKIQRTQQEDSAVYLCASSFDGTAYEQYFGPGTRLTVT.

The chain carries TRBV9 and TRBJ1-2, with a weak D call TRBD1 (6 bases). The V end lost 4 bases, the J end lost 3 bases, and 13 bases lay between the germline ends. CDR1 is SGDLS, CDR2 YYNGEE, per germline. This CDR3 spans 14 amino acids. The CDR3 coding sequence is TGTGCCAGCAGCCCCTCAGGGGAAGACTATGGCTACACCTTC. Residues: CASSPSGEDYGYTF.

V and J are TRBV6-1 and TRBJ2-7, with D possibly matching TRBD1 (6 bases). The germline gives CDR1 MNHNS, CDR2 SASEGT. V lost 9 bases, J lost 6 bases, and 21 bases lay in between. CDR3 size: 14 residues. DNA for the CDR3: TGTGCCAGTAGGGCTACAGGGAACTTGGGCGAGCAGTACTTC. Its protein is CASRATGNLGEQYF.

The chain joins TRBV12-5 to TRBJ2-7; D remains ambiguous. V shed 0 bases and J shed 5 bases, with 14 bases lying between them. Germline V gene data show CDR1 as LGHNT and CDR2 as FRNRAP. The CDR3 runs to 15 residues. This chain's CDR3 is CASGLVRTIRDEQYF. The CDR3 nucleotides are TGTGCTAGTGGTTTGGTACGAACAATCCGGGACGAGCAGTACTTC.

The chain carries TRBV27 and TRBJ1-1; a possible D gene is TRBD1 (5 bases). The ends were cut back, 4 bases at V and 3 bases at J, with 12 bases in the middle. CDR3 size: 14 residues. Looked up from germline, CDR1 is MNHEY and CDR2 is SMNVEV (reference sequence). The CDR3 DNA is TGTGCCAGCAGTTGGGGGTCTTCTGACACTGAAGCTTTCTTT. Encoded protein: CASSWGSSDTEAFF.

The chain employs TRBV6-2 or TRBV6-3 and TRBJ2-3; D is tentatively TRBD1 or TRBD2 (5 bases each). This CDR3 spans 16 amino acids. Trimming left V 8 bases short and J 2 bases short, with 20 bases between. Germline lookup yields CDR1 MNHEY and CDR2 SVGEGT. The CDR3 protein is CASGGARDAYTDTQYF. The CDR3 region has the DNA TGTGCCAGCGGTGGGGCCCGGGACGCCTACACAGATACGCAGTATTTT.

The rearrangement uses TRBV12-3 or TRBV12-4 and TRBJ2-7; weak D call: TRBD2 (6 bases). Gene TRBJ2-5 matches the end of the DNA better, so the J call may be wrong. The CDR3 totals 16 residues. The CDR3 loop reads CASSRLGGRKGETQYF. The CDR3 bases are TGTGCCAGCAGCCGACTAGGTGGGCGGAAAGGAGAGACCCAGTACTTC.

The rearrangement links TRBV7-9 to TRBJ2-7; D perhaps matches TRBD2 (5 bases). Looked up from germline, CDR1 is SEHNR and CDR2 is FQNEAQ (reference sequence). Trimming took off 5 bases at V and 2 bases at J, with 13 bases between the two ends. The CDR3 is 14 amino acids. CDR3 region: CASSQEASPYEQYF. The CDR3 region has the DNA TGTGCCAGCAGCCAAGAGGCTAGCCCCTACGAGCAGTACTTC.

This clonotype was counted at least ten times. The chain is built from TRBV20-1 and TRBJ2-6, with D perhaps matching TRBD2 (5 bases). The CDR3 has 15 residues. V was trimmed by 6 bases and J by 0 bases, leaving 12 bases between them. The germline V gene encodes CDR1 DFQATT and CDR2 SNEGSKA (reference sequence). The CDR3 region has the DNA TGCAGTGCAGAGGACGGAGGCTCTGGGGCCAACGTCCTGACTTTC. Residues: CSAEDGGSGANVLTF.

The sample holds a few counts of this clonotype. CDR3 in DNA: TGCGCCAGCAGCACGGGACTAGCGGTAAATGAGCAGTTCTTC. This codes for CASSTGLAVNEQFF. The rearrangement links TRBV5-1 to TRBJ2-1; TRBD2 agrees at 11 bases. Germline CDR1 reads SGHRS; CDR2 reads YFSETQ. The CDR3 covers 14 residues. V dropped 4 bases and J dropped 7; count of bases not matched to a gene: 4.

The sample holds a few counts of this clonotype. The J gene is TRBJ2-5, the V gene TRBV6-2 or TRBV6-3; TRBD1 matches at 7 bases. The CDR3 runs to 14 residues. Germline CDR1 reads MNHEY; CDR2 reads SVGEGT. V dropped 6 bases and J dropped 3; count of bases not matched to a gene: 7. The CDR3 region is CASRRSGTEETQYF. As DNA, the CDR3 is TGTGCCAGCAGGAGATCCGGGACAGAAGAGACCCAGTACTTC.

The chain carries TRBV6-2 or TRBV6-3 and TRBJ2-1, with TRBD2 identical over 9 bases. Germline V gives CDR1 MNHEY, CDR2 SVGEGT. The CDR3 is made up of 17 amino acids. J lost 7 bases, V lost 4 bases, and 14 bases had no gene match. DNA of the CDR3: TGTGCCAGCAGTTCCCCAAGGCGGGAGGGCCCTCGGAATGAGCAGTTCTTC. Protein product: CASSSPRREGPRNEQFF.

V and J are TRBV6-1 and TRBJ2-4; 7 bases match TRBD2. Germline CDR1 reads MNHNS; CDR2 reads SASEGT. CDR3 length: 14 residues. Unmatched junction bases numbered 4, after V lost 2 bases and J lost 6 bases. This chain's CDR3 is CASSESGGVNIQYF. Written as DNA, the CDR3 is TGTGCCAGCAGTGAATCGGGGGGTGTAAACATTCAGTACTTC.

The chain couples TRBV20-1 to TRBJ2-7; the D gene is possibly TRBD1 (6 bases). Germline assignment: CDR1 DFQATT and CDR2 SNEGSKA (reference sequence). This CDR3 has 14 amino acids. Trimming took off 5 bases at V and 4 bases at J, with 18 bases between the two ends. DNA for the CDR3: TGCAGTGCTGGGGTGGGGACAAAAATTTACGAGCAGTACTTC. Protein product: CSAGVGTKIYEQYF.

This clonotype occurred a few times. V is TRBV5-4 and J is TRBJ2-5, with D perhaps matching TRBD2 (6 bases). The germline V gene has CDR1 SGHNT and CDR2 YYREEE (reference sequence). The CDR3 has 15 amino acids. V lost 3 bases to trimming and J lost 5 bases, with 17 bases between them. The CDR3 sequence is CASSSPGRRGETQYF. CDR3 in DNA: TGTGCCAGCAGCTCTCCGGGACGCCGGGGGGAGACCCAGTACTTC.

The chain couples TRBV5-1 to TRBJ1-1, with D maybe TRBD1 (6 bases). The CDR3 is made up of 13 amino acids. Trimming stripped 3 bases from V and 5 bases from J, with 11 bases between. From germline, CDR1 is SGHRS and CDR2 YFSETQ. The DNA of the CDR3 is TGCGCCAGCAGCTCGACAGGCATTACTGAAGCTTTCTTT. Protein sequence: CASSSTGITEAFF.

This chain connects TRBV12-3 or TRBV12-4 to TRBJ1-2, with D possibly being TRBD1 (6 bases). The CDR3 consists of 14 residues. Trimming stripped 5 bases from V and 7 bases from J, with 17 bases between. CDR3 coding DNA: TGTGCCAGCAGTGTAGTGGCAGGGGCACGTGGCTACACCTTC. It yields the protein CASSVVAGARGYTF.

This clonotype has just a few counts. The CDR3 nucleotides read TGTGCCAGCACCGCGACTAGCGGGAGCACAGATACGCAGTATTTT. Translation gives CASTATSGSTDTQYF. V is TRBV6-5 and J is TRBJ2-3; 10 bases match TRBD2. V lost 7 bases and J lost 0; bases outside the gene matches: 4. The CDR3 runs 15 residues. CDR1 and CDR2 (germline): MNHEY, SVGAGI.

The chain links TRBV2 to TRBJ2-1, with 11 bases fitting TRBD2. CDR1 and CDR2 from the germline V gene are SNHLY and FYNNEI. Trimming at V came to 6 bases and at J to 6 bases, leaving 7 bases not matched to a gene. This CDR3 is built from 15 residues. The CDR3 DNA sequence: TGTGCCAGCAGAAAGACTAGCGGGAACTTCAATGAGCAGTTCTTC. Protein: CASRKTSGNFNEQFF.